The present entry profiles one T cell receptor (beta chain) with its context. The data derive from a study of cytomegalovirus exposure and HLA in healthy donors. The PCR contained 60 Vbeta and 13 Jbeta primers. Measured with immunoSEQ multiplex PCR; TCRdb has only the in-frame clones, and not every one. The sample lists 150,000 to 200,000 clones, about 80% seen once, with about 9.7% in the top ten. Sequencing was carried out using PBMCs. This TCR was sampled from a man younger than 30 in good health and CMV-seropositive.

The CDR3 nucleotides are TGTGCCAGCCACAGGGACACTGAAGCTTTCTTT. This codes for CASHRDTEAFF. This chain connects TRBV27 to TRBJ1-1, with D perhaps TRBD1 (6 bases). Germline lookup yields CDR1 MNHEY and CDR2 SMNVEV (reference sequence). This CDR3 region has 11 residues. V was trimmed by 8 bases and J by 3 bases, leaving 7 bases between them.